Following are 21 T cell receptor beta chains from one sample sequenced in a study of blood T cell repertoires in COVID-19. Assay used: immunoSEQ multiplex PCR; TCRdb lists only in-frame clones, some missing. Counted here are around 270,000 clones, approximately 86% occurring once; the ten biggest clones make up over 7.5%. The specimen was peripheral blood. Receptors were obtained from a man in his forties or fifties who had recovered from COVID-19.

The CDR3 nucleotides are TGTGCCAGCTCACAAACAGGGCTAGATGAAAAACTGTTTTTT. Encoded protein: CASSQTGLDEKLFF. The chain joins TRBV18 to TRBJ1-4, with a possible D match to TRBD1 (6 bases). CDR1 is KGHSH, CDR2 LQKENI, per germline. The length of the CDR3 is 14 residues. Trimming left V 4 bases short and J 6 bases short, with 12 bases between.

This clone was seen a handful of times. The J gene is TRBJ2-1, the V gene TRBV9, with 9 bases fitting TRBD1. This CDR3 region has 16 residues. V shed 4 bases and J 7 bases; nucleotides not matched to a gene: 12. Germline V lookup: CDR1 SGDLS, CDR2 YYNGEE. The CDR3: CASSPQTGGGLNEQFF. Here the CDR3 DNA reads TGTGCCAGCAGCCCCCAGACAGGGGGGGGTTTGAATGAGCAGTTCTTC.

CDR3 region: CASSSGRAAEAFF. Here the CDR3 DNA reads TGTGCCAGCAGCTCCGGCAGGGCCGCTGAAGCTTTCTTT. This rearrangement joins TRBV11-3 to TRBJ1-1; weak D call: TRBD1 (5 bases). CDR3 length equals 13 residues. The V gene's germline CDR1 is SGHNT and CDR2 YENEEA. The ends were cut back, 4 bases at V and 6 bases at J, with 12 bases in the middle.

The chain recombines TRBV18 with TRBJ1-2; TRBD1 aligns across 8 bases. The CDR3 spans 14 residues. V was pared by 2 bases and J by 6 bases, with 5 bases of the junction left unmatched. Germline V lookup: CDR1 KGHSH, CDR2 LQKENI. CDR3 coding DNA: TGTGCCAGCTCACCAAAGACAGGGGTCAATGGCTACACCTTC. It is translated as CASSPKTGVNGYTF.

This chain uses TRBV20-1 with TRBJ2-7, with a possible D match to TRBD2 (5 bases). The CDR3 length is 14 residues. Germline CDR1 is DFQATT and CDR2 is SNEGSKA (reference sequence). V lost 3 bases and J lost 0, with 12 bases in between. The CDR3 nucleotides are TGCAGTGCTAGTCAGCGGCTCAGCTCCTACGAGCAGTACTTC. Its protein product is CSASQRLSSYEQYF.

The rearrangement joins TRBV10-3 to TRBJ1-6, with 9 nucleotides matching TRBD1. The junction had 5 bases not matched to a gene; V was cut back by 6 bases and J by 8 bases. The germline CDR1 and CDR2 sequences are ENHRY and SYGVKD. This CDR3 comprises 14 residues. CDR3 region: CAISHRGQDSPLHF. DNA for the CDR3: TGTGCCATCAGCCACAGGGGGCAAGATTCACCCCTCCACTTT.

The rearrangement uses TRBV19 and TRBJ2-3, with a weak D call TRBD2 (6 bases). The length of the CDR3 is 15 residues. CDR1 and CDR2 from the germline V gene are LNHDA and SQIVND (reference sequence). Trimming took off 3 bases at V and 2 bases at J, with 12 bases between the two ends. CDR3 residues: CASSMAAGHTDTQYF. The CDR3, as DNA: TGTGCCAGTAGTATGGCGGCGGGGCACACAGATACGCAGTATTTT.

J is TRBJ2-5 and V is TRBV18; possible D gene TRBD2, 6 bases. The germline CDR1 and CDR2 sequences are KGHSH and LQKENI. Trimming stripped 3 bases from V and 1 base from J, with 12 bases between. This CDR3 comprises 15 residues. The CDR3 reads CASSPTTSSQETQYF. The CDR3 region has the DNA TGTGCCAGCTCACCCACAACTAGCTCCCAAGAGACCCAGTACTTC. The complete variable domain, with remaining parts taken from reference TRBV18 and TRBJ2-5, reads NAGVMQNPRHLVRRRGQEARLRCSPMKGHSHVYWYRQLPEEGLKFMVYLQKENIIDESGMPKERFSAEFPKEGPSILRIQQVVRGDSAAYFCASSPTTSSQETQYFGPGTRLLVL.

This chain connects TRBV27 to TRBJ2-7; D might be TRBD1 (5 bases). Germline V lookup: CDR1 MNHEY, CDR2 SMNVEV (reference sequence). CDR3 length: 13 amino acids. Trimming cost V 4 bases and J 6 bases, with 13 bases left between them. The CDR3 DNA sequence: TGTGCCAGCAGTTCCCCAGGGCAAGCCGAGCAGTACTTC. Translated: CASSSPGQAEQYF.

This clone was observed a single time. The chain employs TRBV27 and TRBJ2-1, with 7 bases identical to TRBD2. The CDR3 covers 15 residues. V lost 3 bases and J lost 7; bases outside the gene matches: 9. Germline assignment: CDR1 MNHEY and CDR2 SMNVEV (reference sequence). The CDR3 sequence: CASSFGGTMKNEQFF. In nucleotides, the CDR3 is TGTGCCAGCAGTTTTGGTGGGACTATGAAAAATGAGCAGTTCTTC.

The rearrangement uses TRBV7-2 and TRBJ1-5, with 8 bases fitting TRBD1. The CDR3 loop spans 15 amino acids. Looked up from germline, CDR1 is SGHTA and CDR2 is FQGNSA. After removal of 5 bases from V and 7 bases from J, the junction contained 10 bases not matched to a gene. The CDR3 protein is CASSPGQGRIQPQHF. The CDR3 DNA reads TGTGCCAGCAGCCCTGGACAGGGTAGGATCCAGCCCCAGCATTTT.

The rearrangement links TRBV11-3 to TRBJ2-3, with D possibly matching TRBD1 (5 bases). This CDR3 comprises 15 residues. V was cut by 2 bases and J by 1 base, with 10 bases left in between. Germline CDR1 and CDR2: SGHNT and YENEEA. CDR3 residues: CASSLRLGGTDTQYF. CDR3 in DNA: TGTGCCAGCAGCTTAAGGCTAGGGGGCACAGATACGCAGTATTTT.

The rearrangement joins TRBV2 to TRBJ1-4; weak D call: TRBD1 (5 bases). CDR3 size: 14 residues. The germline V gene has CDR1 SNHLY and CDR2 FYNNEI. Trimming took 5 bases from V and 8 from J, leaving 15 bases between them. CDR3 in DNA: TGTGCCAGCAGTATACGGGGGAAGGGAGAAAAACTGTTTTTT. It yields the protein CASSIRGKGEKLFF.

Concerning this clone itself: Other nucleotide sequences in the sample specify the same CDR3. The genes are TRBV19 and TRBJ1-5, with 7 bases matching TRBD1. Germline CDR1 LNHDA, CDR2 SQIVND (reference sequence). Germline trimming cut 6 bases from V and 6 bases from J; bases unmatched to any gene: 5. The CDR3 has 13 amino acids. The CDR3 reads CASSLQGSQPQHF. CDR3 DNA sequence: TGTGCCAGTAGCCTACAGGGGTCTCAGCCCCAGCATTTT. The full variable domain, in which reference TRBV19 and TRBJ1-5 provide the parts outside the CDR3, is DGGITQSPKYLFRKEGQNVTLSCEQNLNHDAMYWYRQDPGQGLRLIYYSQIVNDFQKGDIAEGYSVSREKKESFPLTVTSAQKNPTAFYLCASSLQGSQPQHFGDGTRLSIL.

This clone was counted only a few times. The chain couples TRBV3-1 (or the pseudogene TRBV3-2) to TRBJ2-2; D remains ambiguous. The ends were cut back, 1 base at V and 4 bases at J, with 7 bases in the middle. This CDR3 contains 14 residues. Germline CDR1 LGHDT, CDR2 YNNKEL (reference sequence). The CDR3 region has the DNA TGTGCCAGCAGCCAAGCTGCTACCACCGGGGAGCTGTTTTTT. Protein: CASSQAATTGELFF.

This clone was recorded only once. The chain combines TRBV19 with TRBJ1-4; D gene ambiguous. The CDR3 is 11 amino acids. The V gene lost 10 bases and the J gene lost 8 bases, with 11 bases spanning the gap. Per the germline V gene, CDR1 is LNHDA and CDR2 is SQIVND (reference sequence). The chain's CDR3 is CATRSREKLFF. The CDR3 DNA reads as TGTGCCACCAGGTCTCGGGAAAAACTGTTTTTT.

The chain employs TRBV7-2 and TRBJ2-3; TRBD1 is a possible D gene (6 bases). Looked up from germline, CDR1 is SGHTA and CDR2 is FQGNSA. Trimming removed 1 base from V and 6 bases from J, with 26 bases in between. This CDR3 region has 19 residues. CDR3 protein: CASSLVGWGLSSRSDTQYF. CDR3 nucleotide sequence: TGTGCCAGCAGCTTAGTCGGGTGGGGGCTAAGCTCCCGATCCGATACGCAGTATTTT.

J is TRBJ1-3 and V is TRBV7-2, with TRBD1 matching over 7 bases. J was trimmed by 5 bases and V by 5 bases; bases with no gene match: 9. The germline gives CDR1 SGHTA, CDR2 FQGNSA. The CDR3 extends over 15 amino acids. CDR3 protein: CASSRAGTERNTIYF. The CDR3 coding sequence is TGTGCCAGCAGCCGGGCGGGGACAGAAAGAAACACCATATATTTT.

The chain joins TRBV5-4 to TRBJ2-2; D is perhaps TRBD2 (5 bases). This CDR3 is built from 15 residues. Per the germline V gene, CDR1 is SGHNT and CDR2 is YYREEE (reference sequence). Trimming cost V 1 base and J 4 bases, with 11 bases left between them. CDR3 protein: CASSLSAGSTGELFF. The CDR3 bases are TGTGCCAGCAGCTTGTCCGCGGGCTCCACCGGGGAGCTGTTTTTT.

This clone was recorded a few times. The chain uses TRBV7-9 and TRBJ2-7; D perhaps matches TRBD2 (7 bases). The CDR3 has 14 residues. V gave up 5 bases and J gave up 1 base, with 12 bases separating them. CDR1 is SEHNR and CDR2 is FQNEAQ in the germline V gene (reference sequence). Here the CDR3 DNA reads TGTGCCAGCAGCCCGGGGGGCATATCCTACGAGCAGTACTTC. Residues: CASSPGGISYEQYF.

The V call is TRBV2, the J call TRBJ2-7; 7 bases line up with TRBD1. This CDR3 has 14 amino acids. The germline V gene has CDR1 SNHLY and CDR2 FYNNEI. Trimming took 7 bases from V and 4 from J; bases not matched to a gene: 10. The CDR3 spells CASIYRTGGYEQYF. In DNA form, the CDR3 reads TGTGCCAGCATTTATCGGACAGGAGGTTACGAGCAGTACTTC.